The 15 T cell receptor beta chains below come from one sample, sequenced in a study of Graves' ophthalmopathy and Graves' hyperthyroidism. RNA transcripts yielded amplified TCR beta CDR3 regions. First-round RT-PCR with HTBI primers preceded a second-round multiplex PCR. TCRdb reanalysed the multiplex PCR reads using MiXCR and keeps one entry per CDR3 protein. Of roughly 1.1 million distinct CDR3 sequences in the sample, roughly 35% are singletons; the top ten hold over 8.5%. Material for sequencing was peripheral blood or thyroid tissue (not recorded which). Receptor source: an adult man with Graves' hyperthyroidism.

The table lists this clonotype with a few counts. V usage is TRBV5-1 and J usage is TRBJ1-1; possibly TRBD1 for D (6 bases). The CDR3 is 15 residues long. Trimming took off 2 bases at V and 0 bases at J, with 11 bases between the two ends. In germline, CDR1 is SGHRS, CDR2 YFSETQ. CDR3 region: CASSLQGNMNTEAFF. CDR3 sequence (DNA): TGCGCCAGCAGCTTACAGGGTAACATGAACACTGAAGCTTTCTTT.

This clonotype was seen many times. The J gene is TRBJ1-4, the V gene TRBV2; tentative D call: TRBD1 (5 bases). Trimming removed 4 bases from V and 4 bases from J, with 16 bases in between. Germline V gene lookup returns CDR1 SNHLY and CDR2 FYNNEI. The CDR3 is made up of 16 amino acids. CDR3: CASSVSPAGYNEKLFF. The CDR3 DNA reads TGTGCCAGCAGTGTGAGCCCGGCAGGGTATAATGAAAAACTGTTTTTT.

To note about this clonotype: This may stem from a read error, because a much larger clone lies one nucleotide away. This chain connects TRBV30 to TRBJ2-7; 7 bases fit TRBD1. The CDR3 is made up of 11 amino acids. Germline V CDR1 and CDR2: GTSNPN, SVGIG (reference sequence). The junction had 5 bases not matched to a gene; V was cut back by 3 bases and J by 9 bases. The CDR3 DNA is TGTGCCTGGAGCGGACAGGTTGGGCAGTACTTC. Residues: CAWSGQVGQYF.

The chain employs TRBV9 and TRBJ2-2; D is ambiguous. This CDR3 comprises 13 residues. The ends were cut back, 3 bases at V and 7 bases at J, with 10 bases in the middle. Germline assignment: CDR1 SGDLS and CDR2 YYNGEE. The CDR3 DNA reads TGTGCCAGCAGCGCGTGGGCTAGCGGGGAGCTGTTTTTT. As protein: CASSAWASGELFF.

The chain has TRBV6-1 and TRBJ2-7; no clear D gene. This CDR3 has 13 amino acids. V shed 5 bases and J shed 3 bases, with 11 bases lying between them. Germline CDR1 and CDR2: MNHNS and SASEGT. CDR3 sequence: CASSHHKGYEQYF. The DNA of the CDR3 is TGTGCCAGCAGTCATCACAAGGGCTACGAGCAGTACTTC.

This clonotype was seen only once. The gene calls are TRBV7-2 and TRBJ2-7; D uncertain. V lost 4 bases, J lost 4 bases, and 17 bases lay in between. The germline V gene encodes CDR1 SGHTA and CDR2 FQGNSA. This CDR3 comprises 15 residues. The CDR3 sequence: CASSSRPNGIYEQYF. In DNA, the CDR3 is TGTGCCAGCAGCTCTAGACCGAATGGGATATACGAGCAGTACTTC.

This chain joins TRBV7-8 and TRBJ1-2; D may be TRBD1 (6 bases). The CDR3 is made up of 16 amino acids. Germline V gene sequence: CDR1 SGHVS, CDR2 FQNEAQ. V lost 5 bases and J lost 4, with 20 bases in between. CDR3 region: CASSDTTGMGSYGYTF. The CDR3 nucleotides are TGTGCCAGCAGCGATACCACAGGGATGGGATCCTATGGCTACACCTTC.

The CDR3 sequence is CASAGTSGRHRETQYF. CDR3 sequence (DNA): TGTGCCAGCGCCGGGACTAGCGGGAGGCACCGAGAGACCCAGTACTTC. This chain uses TRBV3-1 with TRBJ2-5; TRBD2 aligns across 15 bases. Trimming removed 8 bases from V and 4 bases from J; junction bases left unmatched: 8. Germline-derived CDR1 and CDR2 are LGHDT and YNNKEL (reference sequence). The CDR3 runs 16 residues.

CDR3 nucleotide sequence: TGTGCTAGACCCCAGACAGATTCCTACGAGCAGTACTTC. It specifies CARPQTDSYEQYF. This chain connects TRBV14 to TRBJ2-7; possible D gene TRBD1, 5 bases. This CDR3 spans 13 amino acids. Germline values: CDR1 SGHDN, CDR2 FVKESK.

The chain couples TRBV2 to TRBJ1-6, with D possibly TRBD1 on 5 matching bases. The CDR3 has 14 amino acids. Trimming stripped 4 bases from V and 10 bases from J, with 14 bases between. Germline CDR1 reads SNHLY; CDR2 reads FYNNEI. This CDR3 is CASSAGEGGSPLHF. As DNA, the CDR3 is TGTGCCAGCAGTGCGGGGGAAGGAGGATCACCCCTCCACTTT.

This clonotype was detected many times. This chain uses TRBV7-8 with TRBJ1-3, with 9 bases identical to TRBD1. Trimming removed 5 bases from V and 4 bases from J; junction bases left unmatched: 6. CDR3 size: 15 residues. CDR1 is SGHVS, CDR2 FQNEAQ, per germline. The chain's CDR3 is CASSLQGASGNTIYF. The DNA of the CDR3 is TGTGCCAGCAGCCTACAGGGGGCTTCGGGAAACACCATATATTTT.

In its sample, this clonotype was seen many times. This chain joins TRBV19 and TRBJ2-7, with 12 bases that match TRBD1. CDR3 length: 12 amino acids. Germline V gene lookup returns CDR1 LNHDA and CDR2 SQIVND (reference sequence). V was clipped by 10 bases and J by 5 bases; unmatched bases: 3. The DNA for the CDR3 is TGTGCCACCGGGACAGGGGGCGACGAGCAGTACTTC. Translation: CATGTGGDEQYF.

The V and J genes are TRBV7-8 and TRBJ1-1; D perhaps matches TRBD1 (6 bases). The ends were cut back, 5 bases at V and 2 bases at J, with 18 bases in the middle. This CDR3 region has 16 residues. The germline CDR1 and CDR2 sequences are SGHVS and FQNEAQ. The CDR3 spells CASSPGGASGNTEAFF. The CDR3 DNA is TGTGCCAGCAGCCCCGGGGGGGCCTCTGGAAACACTGAAGCTTTCTTT. Using reference TRBV7-8 and TRBJ1-1 for the parts outside the CDR3, the full variable domain is GAGVSQSPRYKVAKRGQDVALRCDPISGHVSLFWYQQALGQGPEFLTYFQNEAQLDKSGLPSDRFFAERPEGSVSTLKIQRTQQEDSAVYLCASSPGGASGNTEAFFGQGTRLTVV.

This clonotype was recorded many times. This chain connects TRBV20-1 to TRBJ2-5; 7 nucleotides line up with TRBD1. There are 14 residues in the CDR3. V trimming: 7 bases; J trimming: 7 bases; junction bases outside the gene matches: 15. Germline assignment: CDR1 DFQATT and CDR2 SNEGSKA (reference sequence). The CDR3 nucleotides read TGCAGTGTCTACGGACAGGTTGCGGCTCGGACCCAGTACTTC. This translates into CSVYGQVAARTQYF.

This clonotype was seen ten or more times. V gene TRBV12-3 or TRBV12-4 combines with J gene TRBJ2-5; 8 positions agree with TRBD2. The CDR3 is 15 residues long. The V gene end was trimmed by 1 base and the J gene end by 7 bases; junction bases not matched to a gene: 8. CDR3 sequence: CASSLGAGEGGTQYF. The CDR3 nucleotides read TGTGCCAGCAGTTTAGGAGCGGGAGAAGGGGGGACCCAGTACTTC.